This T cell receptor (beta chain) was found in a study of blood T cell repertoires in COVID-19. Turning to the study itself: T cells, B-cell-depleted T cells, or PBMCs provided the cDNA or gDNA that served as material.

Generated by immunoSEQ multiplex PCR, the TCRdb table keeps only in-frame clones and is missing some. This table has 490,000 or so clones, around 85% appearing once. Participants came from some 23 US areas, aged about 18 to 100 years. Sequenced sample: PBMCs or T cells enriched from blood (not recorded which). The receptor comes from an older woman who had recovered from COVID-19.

The CDR3 region is CATSDLRRTRPTYEQYF. The DNA for the CDR3 is TGTGCCACCAGTGATTTGCGTCGGACACGGCCTACCTACGAGCAGTACTTC. The rearrangement links TRBV24-1 to TRBJ2-7, with D perhaps TRBD1 (5 bases). The CDR3 is 17 amino acids. Germline CDR1 KGHDR, CDR2 SFDVKD. The germline V and J ends were trimmed by 0 bases and 2 bases, with 16 bases remaining between them.